This T cell receptor beta chain was sequenced for a study of tumor-infiltrating lymphocytes in localized non-small cell lung cancer. Some clones are missing from TCRdb's copy, which holds only in-frame ones; the method was immunoSEQ multiplex PCR. The sample has roughly 15,000 clones; 69% are singletons. Overall study results and limits: Each assay used a separate piece of the same tissue. Immunotypes IM1 and IM2 had similar TCR-derived T-cell fractions. Recurrence-free survival showed no association with tumor T-cell fraction. Compared with uninvolved lung, tumors showed higher T cell infiltration by TCRbeta sequencing.

Turning to this clone: Its specificity is not known.

This CDR3 is 15 amino acids long. The germline gives CDR1 GTSNPN, CDR2 SVGIG (reference sequence). The J segment lost 2 bases and the V segment lost 4 bases, leaving 10 bases of the junction unmatched. The genes are TRBV30 and TRBJ1-2, with 7 bases aligning to TRBD1. The origin of this receptor is a human donor with non-small cell lung cancer. Sequencing used lung tumor tissue. In DNA form, the CDR3 reads TGTGCCTGGAACCAACAGGGGAGTGGGAACTATGGCTACACCTTC. Amino acids: CAWNQQGSGNYGYTF.